The 27 T cell receptor beta chains below come from one sample, sequenced in a study of memory CD4+ T cells and cytomegalovirus serostatus. The sort gate was single viable CD3+CD4+CD8-CD45RO+ cells for memory CD4+ T cells. Method: immunoSEQ multiplex PCR; TCRdb's copy keeps in-frame clones and lacks some. Among about 27,000 clones listed, approximately 80% were seen once. The sequenced sample consisted of memory CD4+ T cells from blood. These TCRs come from an adult in good health and CMV-seronegative.

The CDR3 DNA sequence: TGTGCCAGCAGTTTCTCAGGGGGGGTAGGGGGCTACACCTTC. This translates into CASSFSGGVGGYTF. The chain uses TRBV27 and TRBJ1-2; 7 nucleotides line up with TRBD1. Per germline, CDR1 MNHEY and CDR2 SMNVEV (reference sequence). The CDR3 contains 14 residues. J gave up 8 bases and V 3 bases, and 9 bases lay outside the gene matches.

CDR3 nucleotide sequence: TGTGCCACCGGGGGGCTGAAACTGTTTTTT. Encoded protein: CATGGLKLFF. The chain carries TRBV19 and TRBJ1-4; possibly TRBD1 for D (6 bases). The V gene's germline CDR1 is LNHDA and CDR2 SQIVND (reference sequence). Trimming stripped 10 bases from V and 11 bases from J, with 11 bases between. The CDR3 loop spans 10 amino acids.

The chain carries TRBV2 and TRBJ1-5; 10 positions agree with TRBD1. The CDR3 length is 16 residues. The junction had 9 bases not matched to a gene; V was cut back by 5 bases and J by 5 bases. Germline assignment: CDR1 SNHLY and CDR2 FYNNEI. In DNA form, the CDR3 reads TGTGCCAGCAGTCCGCAACCGGGACAGGGGTATCAGCCCCAGCATTTT. Translation gives CASSPQPGQGYQPQHF. Full variable domain (missing parts from reference TRBV2 and TRBJ1-5): EPEVTQTPSHQVTQMGQEVILRCVPISNHLYFYWYRQILGQKVEFLVSFYNNEISEKSEIFDDQFSVERPDGSNFTLKIRSTKLEDSAMYFCASSPQPGQGYQPQHFGDGTRLSIL.

The J gene is TRBJ1-3, the V gene TRBV18, with unresolved D. The CDR3 runs 16 residues. V gave up 3 bases and J gave up 0 bases, with 12 bases separating them. CDR1 KGHSH and CDR2 LQKENI come from the germline V gene. Written as DNA, the CDR3 is TGTGCCAGCTCACCCGAGGCCAGCATCTCTGGAAACACCATATATTTT. Protein sequence: CASSPEASISGNTIYF.

This sequence joins TRBV5-1 and TRBJ2-3; 8 bases line up with TRBD1. The CDR3 length is 15 residues. Germline CDR1 SGHRS, CDR2 YFSETQ. The junction had 6 bases not matched to a gene; V was cut back by 4 bases and J by 2 bases. CDR3 in amino acids: CASSIGQGYTDTQYF. The CDR3 DNA reads as TGCGCCAGCAGCATCGGACAGGGATACACAGATACGCAGTATTTT.

This chain links TRBV2 with TRBJ2-7; perhaps TRBD2 as D (5 bases). Deletions cut 6 bases from V and 6 bases from J, with 9 bases between. Germline V gene lookup returns CDR1 SNHLY and CDR2 FYNNEI. This CDR3 is 11 amino acids long. The CDR3 region has the DNA TGTGCCAGCAGGGGAGAAGGCGAGCAGTACTTC. It yields the protein CASRGEGEQYF.

The chain employs TRBV7-2 and TRBJ2-7, with D perhaps matching TRBD1 (6 bases). The CDR3 runs to 16 residues. CDR1 is SGHTA and CDR2 is FQGNSA in the germline V gene. The V end lost 1 base, the J end lost 1 base, and 14 bases lay between the germline ends. The CDR3 bases are TGTGCCAGCAGCTTAGTCATGGGGACACTTTCCTACGAGCAGTACTTC. Its protein product is CASSLVMGTLSYEQYF.

The rearrangement uses TRBV29-1 and TRBJ2-1; a possible D gene is TRBD1 (6 bases). V was pared by 7 bases and J by 5 bases, with 12 bases between. The CDR3 runs 12 residues. Per the germline V gene, CDR1 is SQVTM and CDR2 is ANQGSEA. The CDR3: CSGGTSNNEQFF. In nucleotides, the CDR3 is TGCAGCGGTGGGACATCTAACAATGAGCAGTTCTTC.

This clone has a single count. CDR3 nucleotide sequence: TGTGCCAGCAGCTTACGCACAGAGGACAATGAGCAGTTCTTC. Its translation is CASSLRTEDNEQFF. V gene TRBV13 combines with J gene TRBJ2-1; D uncertain. This CDR3 has 14 residues. Germline V lookup: CDR1 PRHDT, CDR2 FYEKMQ (reference sequence). V was clipped by 2 bases and J by 5 bases, with 10 bases between them.

CDR3 protein: CASRTRLNTEAFF. The CDR3 bases are TGTGCCAGCAGAACAAGATTGAACACTGAAGCTTTCTTT. The V call is TRBV28, the J call TRBJ1-1; D is unclear. The CDR3 sequence is 13 residues long. The germline V gene has CDR1 MDHEN and CDR2 SYDVKM. V shed 6 bases and J shed 0 bases, with 8 bases lying between them.

Only a few counts were recorded for this clone. This rearrangement joins TRBV19 to TRBJ2-1, with 8 bases that match TRBD2. The V segment lost 4 bases and the J segment 4 bases; nucleotides outside the gene matches: 6. The germline V gene has CDR1 LNHDA and CDR2 SQIVND (reference sequence). The CDR3 is 15 amino acids. CDR3 DNA sequence: TGTGCCAGTAGTAAACTTCGGGAGGGATACAATGAGCAGTTCTTC. It codes for CASSKLREGYNEQFF.

The chain links TRBV4-1 to TRBJ2-5; 7 nucleotides match TRBD1. The J call could be wrong; TRBJ2-7 is a better fit for the DNA end. This CDR3 is 17 amino acids long. Germline V lookup: CDR1 MGHRA, CDR2 YSYEKL. The CDR3 is CASSQDFGTDHTYEQYF. As DNA, the CDR3 is TGCGCCAGCAGCCAAGACTTCGGGACAGATCATACCTACGAGCAGTACTTC.

The table lists this clone with a few counts. The rearrangement uses TRBV6-1 and TRBJ1-5; D is unresolved. V lost 4 bases, J lost 1 base, and 8 bases lay in between. The CDR3 length is 14 residues. Germline V gene lookup returns CDR1 MNHNS and CDR2 SASEGT. CDR3 in amino acids: CASSGIGSNQPQHF. In DNA form, the CDR3 reads TGTGCCAGCAGTGGGATAGGAAGCAATCAGCCCCAGCATTTT.

J is TRBJ1-1 and V is TRBV14, with D possibly TRBD1 on 6 matching bases. The length of the CDR3 is 15 residues. Trimming took 2 bases from V and 1 from J, leaving 11 bases between them. Germline V lookup: CDR1 SGHDN, CDR2 FVKESK. In DNA form, the CDR3 reads TGTGCCAGCAGCCAAACAGGGACCCCGAACACTGAAGCTTTCTTT. Protein: CASSQTGTPNTEAFF.

The V and J genes are TRBV7-2 and TRBJ2-1; TRBD1 matches 9 bases. The CDR3 sequence is 15 residues long. Germline CDR1 reads SGHTA; CDR2 reads FQGNSA. V shed 2 bases and J 6 bases; nucleotides not matched to a gene: 5. The CDR3 here is CASSLWDRAFNEQFF. Written as DNA, the CDR3 is TGTGCCAGCAGCTTATGGGACAGGGCTTTCAATGAGCAGTTCTTC. The variable domain in full, completed from reference TRBV7-2 and TRBJ2-1, reads GAGVSQSPSNKVTEKGKDVELRCDPISGHTALYWYRQSLGQGLEFLIYFQGNSAPDKSGLPSDRFSAERTGGSVSTLTIQRTQQEDSAVYLCASSLWDRAFNEQFFGPGTRLTVL.

The chain joins TRBV2 to TRBJ1-2, with D possibly matching TRBD1 (5 bases). CDR3 length equals 13 residues. V dropped 1 base and J dropped 3 bases, with 6 bases sitting between them. Germline V gene sequence: CDR1 SNHLY, CDR2 FYNNEI. The CDR3 region has the DNA TGTGCCAGCAGTGAAGGGGGGTACTATGGCTACACCTTC. As protein: CASSEGGYYGYTF. Using reference TRBV2 and TRBJ1-2 for the parts outside the CDR3, the full variable domain is EPEVTQTPSHQVTQMGQEVILRCVPISNHLYFYWYRQILGQKVEFLVSFYNNEISEKSEIFDDQFSVERPDGSNFTLKIRSTKLEDSAMYFCASSEGGYYGYTFGSGTRLTVV.

This clone has just a few counts. The chain is built from TRBV10-2 and TRBJ1-1; 8 positions agree with TRBD1. The V and J ends lost 3 bases and 2 bases, in that order; junction bases with no gene match: 5. CDR1 is WSHSY and CDR2 is SAAADI in the germline V gene. This CDR3 is 15 amino acids long. The CDR3 spells CASSDKTGGNTEAFF. The CDR3 DNA sequence: TGCGCCAGCAGTGACAAAACAGGGGGAAACACTGAAGCTTTCTTT.

This clone was found once. The chain carries TRBV19 and TRBJ2-2; the D call may be TRBD1 or TRBD2 (6 bases each). Trimming cost V 3 bases and J 5 bases, with 13 bases left between them. The CDR3 sequence is 15 residues long. Germline-derived CDR1 and CDR2 are LNHDA and SQIVND (reference sequence). DNA for the CDR3: TGTGCCAGTAGTATTAAACAGGGAGGAACCGGGGAGCTGTTTTTT. Translating it yields CASSIKQGGTGELFF.

The gene calls are TRBV10-3 and TRBJ2-2; no definite D call. With 2 bases removed from V and 0 bases from J, the gap between germline ends came to 7 bases. Germline V gene lookup returns CDR1 ENHRY and CDR2 SYGVKD. This CDR3 region has 15 residues. The CDR3 nucleotides are TGTGCCATCAGTGAGACTACTACGAACACCGGGGAGCTGTTTTTT. It codes for CAISETTTNTGELFF.

The chain combines TRBV19 with TRBJ1-1; D gene uncertain. This CDR3 spans 13 amino acids. Germline-derived CDR1 and CDR2 are LNHDA and SQIVND (reference sequence). Deletions cut 10 bases from V and 2 bases from J, with 14 bases between. CDR3 loop: CATRPQPNTEAFF. CDR3 coding DNA: TGTGCCACTCGTCCCCAACCTAACACTGAAGCTTTCTTT. Filled out from reference TRBV19 and TRBJ1-1, the complete variable domain reads DGGITQSPKYLFRKEGQNVTLSCEQNLNHDAMYWYRQDPGQGLRLIYYSQIVNDFQKGDIAEGYSVSREKKESFPLTVTSAQKNPTAFYLCATRPQPNTEAFFGQGTRLTVV.

This clone occurred a few times. The chain recombines TRBV9 with TRBJ1-1, with 7 nucleotides matching TRBD1. Trimming removed 3 bases from V and 0 bases from J; junction bases left unmatched: 5. CDR3 length: 15 amino acids. Germline CDR1 is SGDLS and CDR2 is YYNGEE. CDR3 region: CASSAQTGMNTEAFF. The CDR3 DNA follows: TGTGCCAGCAGCGCCCAGACAGGGATGAACACTGAAGCTTTCTTT.

The CDR3 nucleotides read TGTGCCAGCAAACTGGGGGTGACAGGAAACAATGAGCAGTTCTTC. This codes for CASKLGVTGNNEQFF. This rearrangement joins TRBV2 to TRBJ2-1, with a tentative D call TRBD1 (6 bases). With 7 bases removed from V and 5 bases from J, the gap between germline ends came to 18 bases. The CDR3 spans 15 residues. CDR1 is SNHLY, CDR2 FYNNEI, per germline.

A single count supports this clone. CDR3 protein: CASSPPDRDYEQYF. The CDR3 DNA reads as TGTGCCAGCAGCCCCCCAGACAGGGACTACGAGCAGTACTTC. The rearrangement links TRBV14 to TRBJ2-7, with 7 bases lining up with TRBD1. Losses at the gene ends were 4 bases for V and 3 bases for J; bases not matched to a gene: 6. The CDR3 length is 14 residues. CDR1 SGHDN and CDR2 FVKESK come from the germline V gene.

This sequence joins TRBV5-1 and TRBJ2-1; 9 nucleotides agree with TRBD2. J gave up 4 bases and V 4 bases, and 6 bases lay outside the gene matches. Germline-derived CDR1 and CDR2 are SGHRS and YFSETQ. This CDR3 has 15 residues. The DNA for the CDR3 is TGCGCCAGCAGCCCCCAGCGGGGGGCTTACAATGAGCAGTTCTTC. Protein: CASSPQRGAYNEQFF.

V and J are TRBV10-3 and TRBJ2-1, with 8 positions matching TRBD2. Trimming cost V 6 bases and J 5 bases; bases outside gene matches: 9. CDR3 length equals 15 residues. The germline CDR1 and CDR2 sequences are ENHRY and SYGVKD. CDR3 bases: TGTGCCATCAGGGCTCAGCGGGAGATACACAATGAGCAGTTCTTC. Its protein product is CAIRAQREIHNEQFF.

A single count supports this clone. The chain carries TRBV11-2 and TRBJ2-7, with a possible D match to TRBD1 (6 bases). CDR3 length: 16 amino acids. Per germline, CDR1 SGHAT and CDR2 FQNNGV. V was shortened by 5 bases and J by 1 base, with 18 bases between the two germline ends. The CDR3 reads CASSRAGTSISYEQYF. The CDR3 DNA reads TGTGCCAGCAGCAGGGCCGGGACAAGCATATCCTACGAGCAGTACTTC.

The chain links TRBV9 to TRBJ2-7; 8 nucleotides match TRBD1. The ends lost 2 bases at V and 2 bases at J; junction bases unmatched: 6. This CDR3 contains 15 residues. Germline V gene sequence: CDR1 SGDLS, CDR2 YYNGEE. CDR3 sequence reads: CASSVGGTGTYEQYF. The CDR3 DNA follows: TGTGCCAGCAGCGTTGGGGGGACAGGTACCTACGAGCAGTACTTC.